The 21 T cell receptor beta chains reported below all come from one sample, sequenced in a study of post-analysis software for immune sequencing data. Notes on the study in general: There were roughly 5 TRBV segments more frequent in patients than controls, and TRBV5-6, TRBV5-1 and TRBV20-1 were among them.

Unique-molecular-identifier-tagged TCR beta cDNA libraries were used. TCRdb reprocessed the PCR reads with MiXCR, giving one entry per CDR3 protein. The sample lists hundreds of thousands of distinct CDR3 sequences, roughly 27% seen once, with 0.56% in the top ten. The antigens of these receptors remain unknown. Sequenced: blood. These receptors all stem from a girl between 10 and 17 years old with multiple sclerosis.

This clonotype was detected a few times. The chain recombines TRBV7-2 with TRBJ2-1; 10 bases match TRBD2. Trimming took 3 bases from V and 7 from J; bases not matched to a gene: 3. The CDR3 loop spans 14 amino acids. Germline V lookup: CDR1 SGHTA, CDR2 FQGNSA. The DNA of the CDR3 is TGTGCCAGCAGCTTCGGACTAGCGGCTAATGAGCAGTTCTTC. This gives the protein CASSFGLAANEQFF.

The chain links TRBV29-1 to TRBJ1-5; TRBD1 might be the D (5 bases). The germline V gene has CDR1 SQVTM and CDR2 ANQGSEA. The CDR3 consists of 13 residues. The V gene lost 6 bases and the J gene lost 7 bases, with 16 bases spanning the gap. The CDR3 loop is CSVGEQGRQPQHF. In nucleotides, the CDR3 is TGCAGCGTCGGGGAGCAGGGCAGACAGCCCCAGCATTTT.

This clonotype has just a few counts. The chain carries TRBV20-1 and TRBJ2-3, with a tentative D call TRBD2 (6 bases). The CDR3 loop spans 15 amino acids. CDR1 and CDR2 (germline): DFQATT, SNEGSKA (reference sequence). V gave up 2 bases and J gave up 0 bases, with 12 bases separating them. In DNA form, the CDR3 reads TGCAGTGCTAGATCTAGAACTAGCAGCACAGATACGCAGTATTTT. It encodes CSARSRTSSTDTQYF.

This clonotype came up once. Possible read error: a much larger clone is one base away. V and J are TRBV10-2 and TRBJ2-1, with TRBD2 matching over 7 bases. CDR3 length: 16 amino acids. Germline V lookup: CDR1 WSHSY, CDR2 SAAADI. J gave up 8 bases and V 3 bases, and 13 bases lay outside the gene matches. DNA for the CDR3: TGCGCCAGCAGTGATGGGCGGGAGATCGGCGGCGATGAGCAGTTCTTC. This sequence encodes CASSDGREIGGDEQFF.

A remark on this clonotype: This likely comes from a read error, as the CDR3 has no conserved phenylalanine or tryptophan at its end. The rearrangement uses TRBV5-5 and TRBJ1-1; tentatively, D is TRBD1 (5 bases). The CDR3 runs to 13 residues. Germline lookup yields CDR1 SGHKS and CDR2 YYEKEE (reference sequence). Trimming stripped 4 bases from V and 4 bases from J, with 11 bases between. CDR3 DNA: TGTGCCAGCAGCCCCCTCGGGGGCACTGAAGCTTTCCTT. Translation gives CASSPLGGTEAFL.

This rearrangement joins TRBV12-3 or TRBV12-4 to TRBJ1-2; no clear D. V lost 2 bases to trimming and J lost 4 bases, with 11 bases between them. The CDR3 has 14 residues. The CDR3 reads CASSLRVTSYGYTF. The DNA of the CDR3 is TGTGCCAGCAGTTTAAGGGTGACCTCCTATGGCTACACCTTC.

This clonotype was counted only a few times. This rearrangement joins TRBV5-1 to TRBJ2-5, with 9 positions matching TRBD1. The better agreement between TRBJ2-7 and the DNA end casts doubt on the J call. Germline CDR1 is SGHRS and CDR2 is YFSETQ. The CDR3 is 14 residues long. The CDR3 protein is CASSLTGTGNEQYF. CDR3 sequence (DNA): TGCGCCAGCAGCTTAACCGGGACAGGGAACGAGCAGTACTTC.

The chain recombines TRBV12-3 or TRBV12-4 with TRBJ1-2, with D unresolved. The CDR3 loop spans 14 amino acids. Trimming removed 6 bases at V and 5 bases at J, with 16 bases between. In DNA, the CDR3 is TGTGCCAGCAGCCCCATCGCAGGTTCATATGGCTACACCTTC. It specifies CASSPIAGSYGYTF.

The chain carries TRBV15 and TRBJ2-5; D is uncertain. V lost 4 bases, J lost 4 bases, and 13 bases lay in between. The CDR3 is made up of 14 amino acids. Germline V CDR1 and CDR2: LNHNV, YYDKDF (reference sequence). This CDR3 reads CATSNWRTGETQYF. CDR3 coding DNA: TGTGCCACCAGCAACTGGCGGACCGGAGAGACCCAGTACTTC.

In this sample, this clonotype turned up once. The chain links TRBV20-1 to TRBJ2-3, with a possible D match to TRBD2 (6 bases). Trimming removed 6 bases from V and 4 bases from J, with 17 bases in between. The CDR3 covers 14 residues. CDR1 and CDR2 (germline): DFQATT, SNEGSKA (reference sequence). This chain's CDR3 is CSAPGGREPDTQYF. CDR3 nucleotide sequence: TGCAGTGCCCCCGGGGGAAGGGAGCCAGATACGCAGTATTTT.

This clonotype came up a few times. J is TRBJ1-1 and V is TRBV4-3; D remains ambiguous. The germline V and J ends were trimmed by 1 base and 7 bases, with 4 bases remaining between them. The CDR3 length is 11 residues. Germline V lookup: CDR1 LGHNA, CDR2 YSLEER. CDR3 nucleotide sequence: TGCGCCAGCAGCCAAGGTGTTGAAGCTTTCTTT. It codes for CASSQGVEAFF.

The gene calls are TRBV25-1 and TRBJ1-1, with D hard to call. The CDR3 runs to 14 residues. Trimming shortened V by 7 bases and J by 2 bases, and 14 bases separated the two germline ends. The germline gives CDR1 MGHDK, CDR2 SYGVNS. The CDR3 spells CASTTGPANTEAFF. The CDR3 coding sequence is TGTGCCAGCACTACCGGGCCGGCTAACACTGAAGCTTTCTTT.

This clonotype has only a few counts. The rearrangement joins TRBV20-1 to TRBJ2-7; D is possibly TRBD2 (6 bases). Germline CDR1 is DFQATT and CDR2 is SNEGSKA (reference sequence). The length of the CDR3 is 15 residues. Between the trimmed V and J ends, which lost 6 bases and 1 base, there was a span of 19 bases. This CDR3 is CSATIGLKPSYEQYF. CDR3 coding DNA: TGCAGTGCCACCATTGGACTAAAACCTTCCTACGAGCAGTACTTC.

This rearrangement joins TRBV7-2 to TRBJ1-4, with 8 bases lining up with TRBD1. CDR3 length: 15 amino acids. The germline CDR1 and CDR2 sequences are SGHTA and FQGNSA. V shed 2 bases, J shed 6 bases, and the junction held 5 bases outside the gene matches. CDR3 nucleotide sequence: TGTGCCAGCAGCTTATTAGGCAGGGGGCATGAAAAACTGTTTTTT. This codes for CASSLLGRGHEKLFF.

The chain uses TRBV20-1 and TRBJ2-7, with 7 bases identical to TRBD2. The ends lost 0 bases at V and 3 bases at J; junction bases unmatched: 8. The germline CDR1 and CDR2 sequences are DFQATT and SNEGSKA (reference sequence). CDR3 length: 15 residues. CDR3 DNA sequence: TGCAGTGCTAGAGATTCCGGCGGGGGATTCTACGAGCAGTACTTC. Translation: CSARDSGGGFYEQYF.

This chain uses TRBV5-1 with TRBJ2-1; no clear D. The CDR3 contains 14 residues. CDR1 and CDR2 (germline): SGHRS, YFSETQ. V was clipped by 0 bases and J by 4 bases, with 8 bases between them. CDR3 DNA sequence: TGCGCCAGCAGCTTGGATACGGTATACAATGAGCAGTTCTTC. Translation: CASSLDTVYNEQFF.

This clonotype showed up just a few times. The chain employs TRBV12-3 or TRBV12-4 and TRBJ1-2, with a tentative D call TRBD1 (6 bases). V lost 4 bases, J lost 5 bases, and 11 bases lay in between. The CDR3 contains 13 residues. CDR3 sequence: CASSSPGEYGYTF. DNA of the CDR3: TGTGCCAGCAGTTCCCCAGGGGAATATGGCTACACCTTC.

The rearrangement links TRBV7-2 to TRBJ2-1, with D possibly TRBD2 on 6 matching bases. Germline V gene data show CDR1 as SGHTA and CDR2 as FQGNSA. Trimming shortened V by 1 base and J by 4 bases, and 23 bases separated the two germline ends. CDR3 length: 19 amino acids. In nucleotides, the CDR3 is TGTGCCAGCAGCTTAGATGGAGGTTGGCGGGACCTCCAGTACAATGAGCAGTTCTTC. This gives the protein CASSLDGGWRDLQYNEQFF.

Only a few counts were recorded for this clonotype. The rearrangement links TRBV28 to TRBJ2-1, with TRBD2 identical over 11 bases. The CDR3 loop spans 18 amino acids. V lost 7 bases to trimming and J lost 7 bases; unmatched junction nucleotides: 18. The germline CDR1 and CDR2 sequences are MDHEN and SYDVKM. For the CDR3, the DNA is TGTGCCAGCAAGAGTTTTGGCCTAGCGGGAGGAGGGGGAAATGAGCAGTTCTTC. Translated: CASKSFGLAGGGGNEQFF. The variable domain in full, completed from reference TRBV28 and TRBJ2-1, reads DVKVTQSSRYLVKRTGEKVFLECVQDMDHENMFWYRQDPGLGLRLIYFSYDVKMKEKGDIPEGYSVSREKKERFSLILESASTNQTSMYLCASKSFGLAGGGGNEQFFGPGTRLTVL.

This clonotype was observed a few times. The V and J genes are TRBV20-1 and TRBJ2-1; 9 bases agree with TRBD2. The CDR3 extends over 16 amino acids. The junction had 12 bases not matched to a gene; V was cut back by 4 bases and J by 5 bases. The germline V gene has CDR1 DFQATT and CDR2 SNEGSKA (reference sequence). The chain's CDR3 is CSAKGGSGSPDNEQFF. The CDR3 nucleotides read TGCAGTGCTAAGGGGGGTAGCGGGAGTCCCGACAATGAGCAGTTCTTC.

Written as DNA, the CDR3 is TGTGCCAGCAGCGCTAGCGGGAGTGACTACAATGAGCAGTTCTTC. Translating gives CASSASGSDYNEQFF. This rearrangement joins TRBV6-5 to TRBJ2-1; 10 bases agree with TRBD2. The J segment lost 3 bases and the V segment lost 6 bases, leaving 5 bases of the junction unmatched. The CDR3 is made up of 15 amino acids. Germline CDR1 and CDR2: MNHEY and SVGAGI.